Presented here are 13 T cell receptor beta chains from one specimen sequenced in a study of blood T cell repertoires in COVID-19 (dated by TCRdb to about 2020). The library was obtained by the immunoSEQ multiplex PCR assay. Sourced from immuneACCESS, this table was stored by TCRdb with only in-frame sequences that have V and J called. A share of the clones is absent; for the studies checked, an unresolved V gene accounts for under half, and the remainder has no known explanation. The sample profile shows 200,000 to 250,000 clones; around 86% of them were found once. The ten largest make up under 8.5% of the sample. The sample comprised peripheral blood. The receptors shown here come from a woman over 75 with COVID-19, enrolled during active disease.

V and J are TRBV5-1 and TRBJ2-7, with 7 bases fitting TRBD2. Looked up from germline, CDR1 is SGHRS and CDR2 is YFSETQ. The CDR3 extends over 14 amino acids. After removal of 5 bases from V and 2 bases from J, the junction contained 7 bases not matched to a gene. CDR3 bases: TGCGCCAGCAGTTCTAGCGGCCTCACCTACGAGCAGTACTTC. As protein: CASSSSGLTYEQYF. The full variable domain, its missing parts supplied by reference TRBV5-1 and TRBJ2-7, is KAGVTQTPRYLIKTRGQQVTLSCSPISGHRSVSWYQQTPGQGLQFLFEYFSETQRNKGNFPGRFSGRQFSNSRSEMNVSTLELGDSALYLCASSSSGLTYEQYFGPGTRLTVT.

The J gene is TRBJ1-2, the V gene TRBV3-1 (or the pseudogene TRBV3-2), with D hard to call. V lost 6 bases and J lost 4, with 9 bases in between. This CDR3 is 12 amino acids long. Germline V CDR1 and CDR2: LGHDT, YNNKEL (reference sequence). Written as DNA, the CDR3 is TGTGCCAGCAGTCTCAGTCCCTATGGCTACACCTTC. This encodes CASSLSPYGYTF.

The DNA of the CDR3 is TGTGCCTGGAGTGGGTCCCTACAGTATAGCAATCAGCCCCAGCATTTT. This gives the protein CAWSGSLQYSNQPQHF. V usage is TRBV30 and J usage is TRBJ1-5, with no clear D. Trimming removed 1 base at V and 0 bases at J, with 13 bases between. Germline V CDR1 and CDR2: GTSNPN, SVGIG (reference sequence). The length of the CDR3 is 16 residues. Based on the CDR3 plus reference TRBV30 and TRBJ1-5, the full variable domain is SQTIHQWPATLVQPVGSPLSLECTVEGTSNPNLYWYRQAAGRGLQLLFYSVGIGQISSEVPQNLSASRPQDRQFILSSKKLLLSDSGFYLCAWSGSLQYSNQPQHFGDGTRLSIL.

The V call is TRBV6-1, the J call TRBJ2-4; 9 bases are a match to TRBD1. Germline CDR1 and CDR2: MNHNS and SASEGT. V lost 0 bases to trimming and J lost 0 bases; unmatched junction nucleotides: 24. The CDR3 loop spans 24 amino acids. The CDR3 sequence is CASSEATVGQGPPITPLAKNIQYF. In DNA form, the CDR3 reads TGTGCCAGCAGTGAAGCTACTGTTGGACAGGGGCCACCAATTACGCCTCTAGCCAAAAACATTCAGTACTTC.

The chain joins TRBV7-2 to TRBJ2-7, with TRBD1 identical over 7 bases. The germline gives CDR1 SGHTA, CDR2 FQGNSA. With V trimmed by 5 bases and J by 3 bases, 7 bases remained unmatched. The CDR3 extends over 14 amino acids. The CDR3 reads CASSAGTVGYEQYF. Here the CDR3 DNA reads TGTGCCAGCAGCGCCGGGACAGTAGGCTACGAGCAGTACTTC.

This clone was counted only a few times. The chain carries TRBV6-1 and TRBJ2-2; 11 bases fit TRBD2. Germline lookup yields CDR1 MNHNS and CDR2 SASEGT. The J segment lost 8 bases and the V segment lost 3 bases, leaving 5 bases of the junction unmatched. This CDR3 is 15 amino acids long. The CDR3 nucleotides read TGTGCCAGCAGTGAGCTAGCGGGAGGCTCTGGGGAGCTGTTTTTT. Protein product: CASSELAGGSGELFF.

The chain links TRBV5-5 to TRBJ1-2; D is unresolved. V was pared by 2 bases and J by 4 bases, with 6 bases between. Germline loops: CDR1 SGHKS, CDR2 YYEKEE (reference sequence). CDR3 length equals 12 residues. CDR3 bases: TGTGCCAGCAGCTTTAGAGTCTATGGCTACACCTTC. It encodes CASSFRVYGYTF.

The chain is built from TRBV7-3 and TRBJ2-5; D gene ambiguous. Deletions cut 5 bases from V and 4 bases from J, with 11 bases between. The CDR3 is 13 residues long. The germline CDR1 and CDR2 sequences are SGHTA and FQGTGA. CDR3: CASSPRPLETQYF. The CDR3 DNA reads TGTGCCAGCAGCCCGAGGCCCCTAGAGACCCAGTACTTC.

The CDR3 sequence is CASSLSSGPSYNEQFF. The CDR3 DNA reads TGTGCCAGCTCGCTCTCCAGCGGACCGTCCTACAATGAGCAGTTCTTC. V and J are TRBV18 and TRBJ2-1, with D perhaps TRBD2 (5 bases). CDR1 is KGHSH, CDR2 LQKENI, per germline. There are 16 residues in the CDR3. V was trimmed by 6 bases and J by 1 base, leaving 16 bases between them.

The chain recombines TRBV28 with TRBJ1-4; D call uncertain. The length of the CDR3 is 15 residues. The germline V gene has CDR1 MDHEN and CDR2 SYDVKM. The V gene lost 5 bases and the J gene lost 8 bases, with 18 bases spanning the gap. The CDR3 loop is CASSPLASGGEKLFF. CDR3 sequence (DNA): TGTGCCAGCAGTCCCTTGGCCTCCGGCGGAGAAAAACTGTTTTTT.

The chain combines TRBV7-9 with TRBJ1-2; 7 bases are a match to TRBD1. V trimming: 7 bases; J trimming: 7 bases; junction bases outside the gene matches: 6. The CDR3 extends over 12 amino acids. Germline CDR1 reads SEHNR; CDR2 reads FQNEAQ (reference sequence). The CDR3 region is CASNPGGGGYTF. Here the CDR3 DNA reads TGTGCCAGCAATCCAGGGGGTGGTGGCTACACCTTC. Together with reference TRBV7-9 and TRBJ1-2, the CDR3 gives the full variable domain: DTGVSQNPRHKITKRGQNVTFRCDPISEHNRLYWYRQTLGQGPEFLTYFQNEAQLEKSRLLSDRFSAERPKGSFSTLEIQRTEQGDSAMYLCASNPGGGGYTFGSGTRLTVV.

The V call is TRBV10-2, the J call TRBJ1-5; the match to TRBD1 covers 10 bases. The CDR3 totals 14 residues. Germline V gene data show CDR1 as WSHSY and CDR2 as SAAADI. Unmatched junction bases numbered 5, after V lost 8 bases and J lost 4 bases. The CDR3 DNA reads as TGCGCCAGCTGGGGGACAGGGGTTAATCAGCCCCAGCATTTT. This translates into CASWGTGVNQPQHF.

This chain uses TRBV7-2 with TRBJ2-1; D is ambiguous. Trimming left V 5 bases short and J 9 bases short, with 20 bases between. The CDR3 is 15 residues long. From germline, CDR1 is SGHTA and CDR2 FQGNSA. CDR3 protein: CASSASPTRRGEQFF. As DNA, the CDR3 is TGTGCCAGCAGCGCCAGCCCGACCCGAAGAGGTGAGCAGTTCTTC.